The TCR beta chain described here comes from a study of blood T cell repertoires in COVID-19. On the study more broadly: Sources were T cells, B-cell-depleted T cells, or PBMCs; the material itself was cDNA or gDNA.

Deletions cut 6 bases from V and 6 bases from J, with 18 bases between. Per germline, CDR1 SGHRS and CDR2 YFSETQ. The CDR3 has 14 amino acids. The table came from immunoSEQ multiplex PCR; TCRdb's copy has only in-frame clones and leaves some out. This sample has fewer than 300,000 clones, with about 86% found just once. The clonotype was recovered from an older man with acute or convalescent COVID-19. Sequenced: peripheral blood. The V and J genes are TRBV5-1 and TRBJ1-2; the D gene is possibly TRBD1 (5 bases). CDR3 in amino acids: CASTSVAGFDGYTF. The CDR3, as DNA: TGCGCCAGCACCTCTGTTGCAGGGTTCGATGGCTACACCTTC.